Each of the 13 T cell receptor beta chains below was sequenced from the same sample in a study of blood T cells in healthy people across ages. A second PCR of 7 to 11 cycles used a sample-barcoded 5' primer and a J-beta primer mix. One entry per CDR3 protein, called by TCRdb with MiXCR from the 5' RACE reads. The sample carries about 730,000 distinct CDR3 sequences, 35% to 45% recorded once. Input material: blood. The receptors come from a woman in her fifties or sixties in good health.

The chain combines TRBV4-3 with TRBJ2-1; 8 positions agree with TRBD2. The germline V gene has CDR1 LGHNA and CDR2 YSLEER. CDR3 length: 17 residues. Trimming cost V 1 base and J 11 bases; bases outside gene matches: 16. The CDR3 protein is CASSQGVTGGPMSKQFF. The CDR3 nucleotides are TGCGCCAGCAGCCAAGGGGTCACGGGAGGGCCAATGAGTAAGCAGTTCTTC.

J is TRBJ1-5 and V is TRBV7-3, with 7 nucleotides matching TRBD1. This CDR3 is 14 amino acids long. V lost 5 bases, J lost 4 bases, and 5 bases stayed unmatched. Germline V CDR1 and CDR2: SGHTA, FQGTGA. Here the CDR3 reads CASSTSQGNQPQHF. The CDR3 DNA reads TGTGCCAGCAGCACCTCACAGGGGAATCAGCCCCAGCATTTT.

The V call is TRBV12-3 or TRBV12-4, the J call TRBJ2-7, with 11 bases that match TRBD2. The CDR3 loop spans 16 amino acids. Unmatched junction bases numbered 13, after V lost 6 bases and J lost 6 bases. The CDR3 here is CASSLPLLAGDREQYF. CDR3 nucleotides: TGTGCCAGCAGCCTACCTTTACTAGCGGGAGACCGCGAGCAGTACTTC.

CDR3 sequence reads: CSAEGGTDYSNQPQHF. As DNA, the CDR3 is TGCAGTGCGGAGGGGGGGACAGACTATAGCAATCAGCCCCAGCATTTT. The V call is TRBV20-1, the J call TRBJ1-5, with 7 bases matching TRBD1. V shed 6 bases and J 0 bases; nucleotides not matched to a gene: 11. The CDR3 has 16 amino acids. Germline values: CDR1 DFQATT, CDR2 SNEGSKA (reference sequence).

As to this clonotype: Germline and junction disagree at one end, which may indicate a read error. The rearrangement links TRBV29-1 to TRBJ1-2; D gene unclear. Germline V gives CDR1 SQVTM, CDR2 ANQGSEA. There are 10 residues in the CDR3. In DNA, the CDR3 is TGTGGGGTGCTTCGGCTTGGCTACACCTTC. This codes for CGVLRLGYTF.

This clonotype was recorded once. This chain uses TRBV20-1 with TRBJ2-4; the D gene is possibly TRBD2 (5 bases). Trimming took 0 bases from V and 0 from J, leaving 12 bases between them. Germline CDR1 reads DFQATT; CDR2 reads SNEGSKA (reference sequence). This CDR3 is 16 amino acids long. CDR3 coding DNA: TGCAGTGCTAGAGATCGGAGGATAATAGCCAAAAACATTCAGTACTTC. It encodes CSARDRRIIAKNIQYF.

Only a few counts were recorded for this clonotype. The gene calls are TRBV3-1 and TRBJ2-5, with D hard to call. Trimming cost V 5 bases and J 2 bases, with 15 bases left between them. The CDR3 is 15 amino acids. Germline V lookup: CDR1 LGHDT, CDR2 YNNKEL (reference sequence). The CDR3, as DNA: TGTGCCAGCAGCGTACAACAACCCTTTCAAGAGACCCAGTACTTC. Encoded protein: CASSVQQPFQETQYF.

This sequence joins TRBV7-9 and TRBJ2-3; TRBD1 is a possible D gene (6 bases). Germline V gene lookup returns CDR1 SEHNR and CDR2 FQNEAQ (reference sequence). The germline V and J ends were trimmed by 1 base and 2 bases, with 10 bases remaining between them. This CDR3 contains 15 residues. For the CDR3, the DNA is TGTGCCAGCAGCTTAGTAGGGGGAGCCACAGATACGCAGTATTTT. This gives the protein CASSLVGGATDTQYF.

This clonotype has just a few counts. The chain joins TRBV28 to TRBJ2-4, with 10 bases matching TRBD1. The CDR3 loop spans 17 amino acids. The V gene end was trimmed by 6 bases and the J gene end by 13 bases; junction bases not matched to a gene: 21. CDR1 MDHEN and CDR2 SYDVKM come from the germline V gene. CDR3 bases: TGTGCCAGCAGCCGTCCCGGGACAGGGGTTATAGTGGGGGAGCAGTACTTC. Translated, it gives CASSRPGTGVIVGEQYF.

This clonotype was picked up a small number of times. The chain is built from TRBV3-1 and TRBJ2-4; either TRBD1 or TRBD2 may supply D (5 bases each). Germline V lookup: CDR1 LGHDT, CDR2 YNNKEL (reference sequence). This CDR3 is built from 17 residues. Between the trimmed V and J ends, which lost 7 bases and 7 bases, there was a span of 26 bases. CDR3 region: CASKGSAEWGGKNIQYF. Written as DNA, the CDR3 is TGTGCCAGCAAGGGGAGCGCCGAGTGGGGTGGGAAGAACATTCAGTACTTC.

The CDR3 DNA sequence: TGTGCCAGCAGCCGAGGACAGGGCGGCTACACCTTC. This encodes CASSRGQGGYTF. The chain is built from TRBV6-5 and TRBJ1-2, with TRBD1 matching 8 bases. Trimming cost V 6 bases and J 8 bases; bases outside gene matches: 5. The germline CDR1 and CDR2 sequences are MNHEY and SVGAGI. The CDR3 runs 12 residues.

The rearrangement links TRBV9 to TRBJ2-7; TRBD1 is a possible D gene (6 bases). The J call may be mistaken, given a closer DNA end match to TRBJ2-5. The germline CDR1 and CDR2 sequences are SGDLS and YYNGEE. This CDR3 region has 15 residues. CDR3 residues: CASSSRRTAEKTQYF. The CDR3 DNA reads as TGTGCCAGCAGCTCTCGCCGGACAGCGGAGAAGACCCAGTACTTC.

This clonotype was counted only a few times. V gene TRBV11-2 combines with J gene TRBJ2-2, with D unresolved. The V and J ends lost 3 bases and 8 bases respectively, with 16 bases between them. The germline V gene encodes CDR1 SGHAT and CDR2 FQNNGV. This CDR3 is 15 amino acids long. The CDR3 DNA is TGTGCCAGCAGCTTTGCGAGAGGAGTTGTGGGGGAGCTGTTTTTT. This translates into CASSFARGVVGELFF.